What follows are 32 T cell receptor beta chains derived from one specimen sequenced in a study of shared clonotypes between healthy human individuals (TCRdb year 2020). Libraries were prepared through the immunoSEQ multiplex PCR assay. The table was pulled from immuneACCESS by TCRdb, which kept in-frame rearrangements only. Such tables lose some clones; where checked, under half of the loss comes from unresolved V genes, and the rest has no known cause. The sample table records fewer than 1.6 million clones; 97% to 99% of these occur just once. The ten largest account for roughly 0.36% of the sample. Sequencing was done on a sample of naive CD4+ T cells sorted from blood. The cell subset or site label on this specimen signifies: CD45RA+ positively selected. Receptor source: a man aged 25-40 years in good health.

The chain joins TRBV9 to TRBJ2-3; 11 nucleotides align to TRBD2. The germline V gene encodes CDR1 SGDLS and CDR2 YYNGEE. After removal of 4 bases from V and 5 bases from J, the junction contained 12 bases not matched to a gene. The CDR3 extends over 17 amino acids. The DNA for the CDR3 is TGTGCCAGCAGCCCCCTAGCGGGAGGCGTCTCAATAGATACGCAGTATTTT. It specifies CASSPLAGGVSIDTQYF.

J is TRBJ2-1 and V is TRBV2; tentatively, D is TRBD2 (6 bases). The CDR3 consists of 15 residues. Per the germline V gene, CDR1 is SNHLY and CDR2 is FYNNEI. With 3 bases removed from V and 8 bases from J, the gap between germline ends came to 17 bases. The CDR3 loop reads CASSDYGSYFHEQFF. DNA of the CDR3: TGTGCCAGCAGTGATTACGGGAGCTACTTTCATGAGCAGTTCTTC.

CDR3 nucleotide sequence: TGCGCCAGCAGCTTGGACCTAGCGGGAGAGGTCCATGAGCAGTTCTTC. Protein sequence: CASSLDLAGEVHEQFF. The genes are TRBV5-1 and TRBJ2-1, with 10 positions matching TRBD2. Germline V gene lookup returns CDR1 SGHRS and CDR2 YFSETQ. There are 16 residues in the CDR3. V lost 0 bases and J lost 8; bases outside the gene matches: 8.

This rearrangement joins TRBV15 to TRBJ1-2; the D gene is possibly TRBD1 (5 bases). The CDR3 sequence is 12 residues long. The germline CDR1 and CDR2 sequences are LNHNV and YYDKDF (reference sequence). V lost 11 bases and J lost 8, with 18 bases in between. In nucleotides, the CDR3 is TGTGCCCTCGGGACCATCGTCTCCGGCTACACCTTC. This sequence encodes CALGTIVSGYTF.

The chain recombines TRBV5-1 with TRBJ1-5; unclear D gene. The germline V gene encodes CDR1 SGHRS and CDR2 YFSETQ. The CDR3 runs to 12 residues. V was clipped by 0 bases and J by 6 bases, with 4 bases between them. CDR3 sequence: CASSLDGQPQHF. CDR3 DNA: TGCGCCAGCAGCTTGGATGGTCAGCCCCAGCATTTT.

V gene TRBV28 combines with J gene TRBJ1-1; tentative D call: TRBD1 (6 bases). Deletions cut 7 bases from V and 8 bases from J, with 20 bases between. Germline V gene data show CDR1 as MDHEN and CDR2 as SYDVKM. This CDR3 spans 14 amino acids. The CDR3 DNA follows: TGTGCCAGCAACGTGCCACAGGGTACTACCGAAGCTTTCTTT. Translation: CASNVPQGTTEAFF.

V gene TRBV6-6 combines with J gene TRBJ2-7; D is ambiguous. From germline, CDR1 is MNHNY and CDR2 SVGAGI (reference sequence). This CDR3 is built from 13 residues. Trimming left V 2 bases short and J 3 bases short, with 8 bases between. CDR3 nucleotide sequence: TGTGCCAGCAGTTACGGGCCCTTCTACGAGCAGTACTTC. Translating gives CASSYGPFYEQYF.

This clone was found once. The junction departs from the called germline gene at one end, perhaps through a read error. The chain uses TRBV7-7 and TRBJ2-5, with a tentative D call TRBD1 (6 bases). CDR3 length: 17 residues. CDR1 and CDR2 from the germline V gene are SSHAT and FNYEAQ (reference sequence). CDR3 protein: CASSLTRATGPGETQYF. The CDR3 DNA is TGTGCTAGCAGCCTCACTCGAGCTACAGGGCCGGGAGAGACCCAGTACTTC.

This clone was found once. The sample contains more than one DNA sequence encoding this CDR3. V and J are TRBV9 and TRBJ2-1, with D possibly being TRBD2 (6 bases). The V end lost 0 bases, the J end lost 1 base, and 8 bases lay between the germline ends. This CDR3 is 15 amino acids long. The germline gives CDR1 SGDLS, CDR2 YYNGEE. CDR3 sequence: CASSVAGASYNEQFF. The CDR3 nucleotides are TGTGCCAGCAGCGTAGCGGGAGCTTCCTACAATGAGCAGTTCTTC.

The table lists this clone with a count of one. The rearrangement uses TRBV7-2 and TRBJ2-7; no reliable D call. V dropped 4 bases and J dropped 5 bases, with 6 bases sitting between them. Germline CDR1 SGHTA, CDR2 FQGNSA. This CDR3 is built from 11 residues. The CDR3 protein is CASSSYNEQYF. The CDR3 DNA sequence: TGTGCCAGCAGCTCCTATAACGAGCAGTACTTC.

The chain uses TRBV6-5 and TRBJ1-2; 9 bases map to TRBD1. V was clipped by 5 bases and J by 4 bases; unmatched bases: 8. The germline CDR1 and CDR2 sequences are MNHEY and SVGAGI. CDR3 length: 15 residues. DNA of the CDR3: TGTGCCAGCAGTCGAATACAGGGGGCAGTCTATGGCTACACCTTC. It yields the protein CASSRIQGAVYGYTF.

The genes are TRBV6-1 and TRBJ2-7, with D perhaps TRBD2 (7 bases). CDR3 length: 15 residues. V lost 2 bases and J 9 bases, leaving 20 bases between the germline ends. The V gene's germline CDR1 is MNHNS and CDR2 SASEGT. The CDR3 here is CASSETGGSLRGQYF. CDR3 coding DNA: TGTGCCAGCAGTGAAACGGGGGGCTCACTACGAGGGCAGTACTTC.

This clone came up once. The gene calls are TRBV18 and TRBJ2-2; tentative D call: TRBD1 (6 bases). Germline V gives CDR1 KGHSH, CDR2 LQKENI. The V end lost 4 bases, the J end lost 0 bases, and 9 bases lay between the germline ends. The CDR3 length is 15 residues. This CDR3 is CASSRGQSNTGELFF. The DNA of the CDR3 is TGTGCCAGCTCACGTGGACAGTCGAACACCGGGGAGCTGTTTTTT.

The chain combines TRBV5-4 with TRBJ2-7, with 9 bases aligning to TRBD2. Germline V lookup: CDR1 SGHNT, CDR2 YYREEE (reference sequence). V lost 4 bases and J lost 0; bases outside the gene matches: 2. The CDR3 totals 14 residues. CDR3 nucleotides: TGTGCCAGCAGCATTAGCGGGAGCTCCTACGAGCAGTACTTC. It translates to CASSISGSSYEQYF.

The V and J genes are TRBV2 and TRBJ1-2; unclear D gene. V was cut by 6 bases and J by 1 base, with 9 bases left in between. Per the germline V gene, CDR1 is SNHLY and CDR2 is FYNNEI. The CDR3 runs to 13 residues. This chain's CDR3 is CASRETDNYGYTF. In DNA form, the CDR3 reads TGTGCCAGCAGAGAGACGGATAACTATGGCTACACCTTC.

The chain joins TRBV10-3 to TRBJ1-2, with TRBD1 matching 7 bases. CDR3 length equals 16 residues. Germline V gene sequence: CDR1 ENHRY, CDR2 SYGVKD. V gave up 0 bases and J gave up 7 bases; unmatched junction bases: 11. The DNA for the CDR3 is TGTGCCATCAGTGAGTCGAGGTCCGGGACAGTTGGTGGCTACACCTTC. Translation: CAISESRSGTVGGYTF.

The CDR3, as DNA: TGTGCCACCAGCAGCATACCTATTTCTGGAAACACCATATATTTT. Translating it yields CATSSIPISGNTIYF. The chain combines TRBV15 with TRBJ1-3, with D hard to call. V lost 3 bases, J lost 1 base, and 10 bases lay in between. CDR1 and CDR2 (germline): LNHNV, YYDKDF (reference sequence). This CDR3 comprises 15 residues.

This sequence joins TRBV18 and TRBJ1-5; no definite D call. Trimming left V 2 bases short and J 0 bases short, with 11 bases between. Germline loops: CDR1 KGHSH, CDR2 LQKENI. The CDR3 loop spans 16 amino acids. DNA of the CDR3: TGTGCCAGCTCACCAGAGGCGGTGAATAGCAATCAGCCCCAGCATTTT. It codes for CASSPEAVNSNQPQHF. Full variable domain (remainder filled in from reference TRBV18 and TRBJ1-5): NAGVMQNPRHLVRRRGQEARLRCSPMKGHSHVYWYRQLPEEGLKFMVYLQKENIIDESGMPKERFSAEFPKEGPSILRIQQVVRGDSAAYFCASSPEAVNSNQPQHFGDGTRLSIL.

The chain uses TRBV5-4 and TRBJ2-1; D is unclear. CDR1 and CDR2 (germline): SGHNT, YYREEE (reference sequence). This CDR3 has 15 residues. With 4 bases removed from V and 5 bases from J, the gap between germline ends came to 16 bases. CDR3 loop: CASSAGTLTNNEQFF. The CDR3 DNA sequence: TGTGCCAGCAGCGCAGGCACGCTAACTAACAATGAGCAGTTCTTC.

This CDR3 reads CASGASGLHYF. The CDR3 nucleotides are TGTGCCAGCGGAGCCTCGGGGCTACATTACTTC. The chain has TRBV28 and TRBJ2-7; the D call may be TRBD1 or TRBD2 (5 bases each). The V and J ends lost 8 bases and 13 bases respectively, with 18 bases between them. Germline V lookup: CDR1 MDHEN, CDR2 SYDVKM. This CDR3 spans 11 amino acids.

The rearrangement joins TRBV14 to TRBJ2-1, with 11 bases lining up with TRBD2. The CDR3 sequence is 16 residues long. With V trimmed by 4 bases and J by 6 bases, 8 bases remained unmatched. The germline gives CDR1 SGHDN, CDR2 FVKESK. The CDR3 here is CASSRVAGGPLNEQFF. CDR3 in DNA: TGTGCCAGCAGCCGAGTAGCGGGAGGGCCCCTCAATGAGCAGTTCTTC.

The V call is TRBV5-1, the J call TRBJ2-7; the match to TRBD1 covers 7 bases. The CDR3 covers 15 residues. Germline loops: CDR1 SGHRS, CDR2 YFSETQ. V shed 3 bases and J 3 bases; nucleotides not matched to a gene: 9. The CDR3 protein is CASSSIPGQNYEQYF. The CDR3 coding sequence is TGCGCCAGCAGCTCTATTCCGGGACAGAACTACGAGCAGTACTTC.

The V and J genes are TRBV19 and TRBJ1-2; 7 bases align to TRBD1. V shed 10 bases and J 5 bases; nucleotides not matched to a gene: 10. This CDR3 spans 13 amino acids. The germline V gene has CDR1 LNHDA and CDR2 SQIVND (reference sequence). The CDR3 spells CATLAGTAYGYTF. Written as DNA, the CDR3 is TGTGCCACCCTAGCCGGGACAGCTTATGGCTACACCTTC.

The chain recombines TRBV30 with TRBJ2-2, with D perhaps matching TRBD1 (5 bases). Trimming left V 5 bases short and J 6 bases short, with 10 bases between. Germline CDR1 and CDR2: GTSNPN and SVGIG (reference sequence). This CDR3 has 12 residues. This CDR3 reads CAWRRVPGELFF. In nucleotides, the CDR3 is TGTGCCTGGCGCAGGGTCCCCGGGGAGCTGTTTTTT. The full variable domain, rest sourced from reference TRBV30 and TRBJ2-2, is SQTIHQWPATLVQPVGSPLSLECTVEGTSNPNLYWYRQAAGRGLQLLFYSVGIGQISSEVPQNLSASRPQDRQFILSSKKLLLSDSGFYLCAWRRVPGELFFGEGSRLTVL.

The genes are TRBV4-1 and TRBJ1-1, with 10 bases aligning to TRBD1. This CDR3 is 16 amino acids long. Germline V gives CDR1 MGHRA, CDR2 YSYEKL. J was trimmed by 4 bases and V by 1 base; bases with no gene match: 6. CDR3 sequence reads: CASSQGPGTGVTEAFF. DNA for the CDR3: TGCGCCAGCAGCCAAGGGCCCGGGACAGGGGTCACTGAAGCTTTCTTT.

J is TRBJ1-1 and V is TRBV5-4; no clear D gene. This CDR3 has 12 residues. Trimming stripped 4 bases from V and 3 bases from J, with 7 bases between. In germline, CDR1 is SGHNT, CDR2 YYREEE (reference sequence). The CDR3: CASSMSDTEAFF. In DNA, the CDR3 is TGTGCCAGCAGCATGTCGGACACTGAAGCTTTCTTT.

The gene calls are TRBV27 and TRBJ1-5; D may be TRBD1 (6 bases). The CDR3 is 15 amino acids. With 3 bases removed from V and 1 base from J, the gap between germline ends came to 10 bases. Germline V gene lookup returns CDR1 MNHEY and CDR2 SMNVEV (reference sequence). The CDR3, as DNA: TGTGCCAGCAGTTTTACAGGGTGGAGCAATCAGCCCCAGCATTTT. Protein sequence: CASSFTGWSNQPQHF.

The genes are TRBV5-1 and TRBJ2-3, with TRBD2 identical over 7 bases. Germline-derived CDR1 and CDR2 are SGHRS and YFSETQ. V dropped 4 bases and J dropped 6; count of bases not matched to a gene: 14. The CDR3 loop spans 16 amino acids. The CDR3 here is CASSPQSGVVPDTQYF. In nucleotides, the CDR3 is TGCGCCAGCAGCCCTCAGAGCGGGGTCGTACCCGATACGCAGTATTTT.

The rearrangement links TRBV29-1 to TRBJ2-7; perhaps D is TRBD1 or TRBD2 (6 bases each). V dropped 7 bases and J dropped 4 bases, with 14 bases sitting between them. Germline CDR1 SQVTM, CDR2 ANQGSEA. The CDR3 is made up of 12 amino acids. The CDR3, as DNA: TGCAGCGGGGGGCCCGGGAGATACGAGCAGTACTTC. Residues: CSGGPGRYEQYF.

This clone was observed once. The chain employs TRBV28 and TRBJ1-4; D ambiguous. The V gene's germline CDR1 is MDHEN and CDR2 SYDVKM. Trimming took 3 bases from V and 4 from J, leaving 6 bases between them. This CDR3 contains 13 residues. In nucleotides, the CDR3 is TGTGCCAGCAGTTTGAGCAGTAATGAAAAACTGTTTTTT. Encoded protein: CASSLSSNEKLFF.

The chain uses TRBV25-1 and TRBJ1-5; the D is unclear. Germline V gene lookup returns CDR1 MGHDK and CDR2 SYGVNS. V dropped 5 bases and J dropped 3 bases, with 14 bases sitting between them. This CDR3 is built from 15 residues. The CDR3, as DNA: TGTGCCAGCAGTTGGTCTCAGCTCCCCAATCAGCCCCAGCATTTT. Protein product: CASSWSQLPNQPQHF.

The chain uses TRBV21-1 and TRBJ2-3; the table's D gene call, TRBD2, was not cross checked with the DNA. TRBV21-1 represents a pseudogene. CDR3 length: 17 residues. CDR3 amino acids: CASSKIAGRDGTDTQYF. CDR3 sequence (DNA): TGTGCCAGCAGCAAAATCGCCGGGAGGGACGGTACAGATACGCAGTATTTT.